The sequence of this TCR beta chain was determined in a study of T cells in Graves' hyperthyroidism and ophthalmopathy. In regard to this clonotype: Its target is unknown. One base away lies a much larger clone, so this may be a sequencing read error.

It was RNA transcripts that yielded the amplified TCR beta CDR3 regions. When the TCR CDR3 underwent first-round RT-PCR, the HTBI primer set was used. TCRdb re-called the multiplex PCR reads through MiXCR, storing one row per CDR3 protein. The sample lists roughly 350,000 distinct CDR3 sequences, around 13% occurring once. Findings of the study overall: Within blood appeared most thyroid clonotypes that had expanded above 0.001.

Germline-derived CDR1 and CDR2 are GTSNPN and SVGIG (reference sequence). This CDR3 comprises 14 residues. The chain combines TRBV30 with TRBJ2-2; 11 bases agree with TRBD2. This clonotype was obtained from a woman in her twenties or thirties with Graves' hyperthyroidism. Sequenced sample: blood. CDR3 in amino acids: CAWTRLAGTGERFF. The CDR3 DNA follows: TGTGCCTGGACTAGACTAGCGGGGACCGGGGAGCGGTTTTTT.